Here is one TCR beta chain with its context. The sample belongs to a study of cytotoxic CD8 clonotypes in ibrutinib-treated CLL. The protocol was immunoSEQ multiplex PCR, while the TCRdb copy is restricted to in-frame clones and leaves out a portion. The sample has 250,000 to 350,000 clones; 76% are singletons. Germline V gives CDR1 LNHDA, CDR2 SQIVND (reference sequence). The V and J ends lost 3 bases and 7 bases, in that order; junction bases with no gene match: 9. The CDR3 length is 15 residues. The chain carries TRBV19 and TRBJ1-2; TRBD1 matches 9 bases. The sequencing here drew on PBMCs, taken at disease progression, from a patient treated with ibrutinib. The origin of this receptor is a human donor with chronic lymphocytic leukemia. The CDR3 region is CASSMRAGQGSGYTF. Here the CDR3 DNA reads TGTGCCAGTAGTATGAGAGCGGGACAGGGTTCTGGCTACACCTTC.